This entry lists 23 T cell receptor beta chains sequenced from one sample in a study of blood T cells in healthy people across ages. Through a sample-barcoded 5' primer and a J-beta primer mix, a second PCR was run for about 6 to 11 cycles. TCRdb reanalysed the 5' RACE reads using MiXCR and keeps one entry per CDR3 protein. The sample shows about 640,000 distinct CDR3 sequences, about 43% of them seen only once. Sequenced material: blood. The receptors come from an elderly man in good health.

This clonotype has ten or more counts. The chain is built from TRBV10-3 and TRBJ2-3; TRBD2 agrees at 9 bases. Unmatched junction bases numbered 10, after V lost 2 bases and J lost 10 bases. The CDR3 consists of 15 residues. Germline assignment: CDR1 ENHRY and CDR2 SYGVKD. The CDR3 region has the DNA TGTGCCATCAGTGAGACGGCTAGCGGGACCGTAGCGCAGTATTTT. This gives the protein CAISETASGTVAQYF.

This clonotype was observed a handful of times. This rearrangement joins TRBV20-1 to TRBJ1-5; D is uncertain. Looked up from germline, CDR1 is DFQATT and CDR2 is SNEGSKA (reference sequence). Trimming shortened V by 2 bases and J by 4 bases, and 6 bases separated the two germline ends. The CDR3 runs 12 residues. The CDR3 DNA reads TGCAGTGCTAGACCGGGTAATCAGCCCCAGCATTTT. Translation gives CSARPGNQPQHF.

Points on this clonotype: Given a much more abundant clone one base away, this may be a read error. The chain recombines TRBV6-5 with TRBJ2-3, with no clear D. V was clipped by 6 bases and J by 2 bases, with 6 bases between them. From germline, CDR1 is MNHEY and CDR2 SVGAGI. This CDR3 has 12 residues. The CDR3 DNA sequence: TGTGCCAGCAGCGACGTCACAGATACGCAGTATTTT. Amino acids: CASSDVTDTQYF.

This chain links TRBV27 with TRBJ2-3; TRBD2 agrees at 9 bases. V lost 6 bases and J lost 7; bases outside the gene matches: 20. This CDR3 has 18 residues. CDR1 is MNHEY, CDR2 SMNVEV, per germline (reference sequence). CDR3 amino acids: CASSRRWGAGGNPHTQYF. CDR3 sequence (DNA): TGTGCCAGCAGCCGCCGGTGGGGAGCGGGGGGCAACCCCCATACGCAGTATTTT.

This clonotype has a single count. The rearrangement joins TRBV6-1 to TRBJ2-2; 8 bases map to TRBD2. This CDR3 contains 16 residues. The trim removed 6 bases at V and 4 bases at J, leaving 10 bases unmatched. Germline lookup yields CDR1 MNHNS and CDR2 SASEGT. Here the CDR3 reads CASRDLSGVLTGELFF. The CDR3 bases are TGTGCCAGCAGAGACCTTAGCGGGGTGCTCACCGGGGAGCTGTTTTTT.

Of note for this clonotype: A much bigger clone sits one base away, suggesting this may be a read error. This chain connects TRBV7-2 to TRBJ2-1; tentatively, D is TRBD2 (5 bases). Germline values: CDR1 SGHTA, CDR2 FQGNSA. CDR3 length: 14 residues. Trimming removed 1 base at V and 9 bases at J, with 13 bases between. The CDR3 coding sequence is TGTGCCAGCAGCTTAGAGTACGCTGGAGGTGAGCAGTTCTTC. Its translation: CASSLEYAGGEQFF.

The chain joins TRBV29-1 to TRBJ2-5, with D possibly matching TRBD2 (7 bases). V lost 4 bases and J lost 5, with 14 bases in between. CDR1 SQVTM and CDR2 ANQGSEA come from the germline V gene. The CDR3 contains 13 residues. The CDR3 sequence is CSVGRGAGETQYF. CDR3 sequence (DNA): TGCAGCGTTGGACGGGGGGCGGGGGAGACCCAGTACTTC.

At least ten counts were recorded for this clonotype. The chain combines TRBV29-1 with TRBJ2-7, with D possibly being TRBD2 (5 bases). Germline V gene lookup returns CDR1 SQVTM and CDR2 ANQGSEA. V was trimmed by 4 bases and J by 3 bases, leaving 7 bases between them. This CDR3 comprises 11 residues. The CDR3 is CSVGEGYEQYF. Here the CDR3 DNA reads TGCAGCGTTGGAGAGGGCTACGAGCAGTACTTC.

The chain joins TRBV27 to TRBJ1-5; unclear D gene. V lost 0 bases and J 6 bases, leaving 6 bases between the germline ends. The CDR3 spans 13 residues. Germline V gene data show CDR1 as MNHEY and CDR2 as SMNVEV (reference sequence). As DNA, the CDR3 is TGTGCCAGCAGTTTATCCACTGGTCAGCCCCAGCATTTT. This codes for CASSLSTGQPQHF.

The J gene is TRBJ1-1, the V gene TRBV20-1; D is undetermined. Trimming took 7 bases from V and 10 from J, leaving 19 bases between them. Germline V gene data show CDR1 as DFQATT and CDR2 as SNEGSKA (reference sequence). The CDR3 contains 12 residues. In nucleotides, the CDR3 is TGCAGTGTGACTAGGACTAGCGGTGGAGCTTTCTTT. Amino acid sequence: CSVTRTSGGAFF.

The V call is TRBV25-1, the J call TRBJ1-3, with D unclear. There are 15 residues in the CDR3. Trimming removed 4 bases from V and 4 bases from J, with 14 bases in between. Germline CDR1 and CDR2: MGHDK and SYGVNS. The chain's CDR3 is CASSALTGKGNTIYF. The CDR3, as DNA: TGTGCCAGCAGTGCCCTTACGGGGAAAGGAAACACCATATATTTT.

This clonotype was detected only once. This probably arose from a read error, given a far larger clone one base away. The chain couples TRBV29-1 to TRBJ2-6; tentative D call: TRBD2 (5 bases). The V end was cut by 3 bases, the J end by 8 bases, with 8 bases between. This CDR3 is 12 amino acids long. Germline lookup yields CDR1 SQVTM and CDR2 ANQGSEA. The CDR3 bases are TGCAGCGTTGAGGCCGGGACCAACGTCCTGACTTTC. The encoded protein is CSVEAGTNVLTF.

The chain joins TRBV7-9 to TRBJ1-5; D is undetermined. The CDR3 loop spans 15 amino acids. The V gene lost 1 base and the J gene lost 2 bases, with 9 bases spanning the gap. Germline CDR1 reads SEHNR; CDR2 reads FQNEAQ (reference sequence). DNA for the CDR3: TGTGCCAGCAGCTTAGACAGTAAAGGCAATCAGCCCCAGCATTTT. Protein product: CASSLDSKGNQPQHF.

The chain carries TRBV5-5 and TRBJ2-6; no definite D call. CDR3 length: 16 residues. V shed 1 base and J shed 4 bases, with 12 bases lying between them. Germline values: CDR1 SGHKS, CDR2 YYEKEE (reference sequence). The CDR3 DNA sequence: TGTGCCAGCAGCTTGTTGGGTGGGTTCGGGGCCAACGTCCTGACTTTC. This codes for CASSLLGGFGANVLTF.

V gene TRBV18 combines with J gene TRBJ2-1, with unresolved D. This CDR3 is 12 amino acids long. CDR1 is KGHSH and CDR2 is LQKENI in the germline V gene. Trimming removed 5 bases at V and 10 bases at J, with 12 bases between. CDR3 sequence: CASSETIAEQFF. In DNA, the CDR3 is TGTGCCAGCTCAGAGACAATAGCCGAGCAGTTCTTC.

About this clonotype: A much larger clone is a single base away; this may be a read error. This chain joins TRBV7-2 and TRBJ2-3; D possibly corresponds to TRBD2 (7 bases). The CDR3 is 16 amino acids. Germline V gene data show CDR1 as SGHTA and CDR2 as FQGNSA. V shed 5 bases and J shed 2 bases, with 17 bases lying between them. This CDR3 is CASSPLRGGNTDTQYF. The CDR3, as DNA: TGTGCCAGCAGCCCCCTCAGGGGAGGGAACACAGATACGCAGTATTTT.

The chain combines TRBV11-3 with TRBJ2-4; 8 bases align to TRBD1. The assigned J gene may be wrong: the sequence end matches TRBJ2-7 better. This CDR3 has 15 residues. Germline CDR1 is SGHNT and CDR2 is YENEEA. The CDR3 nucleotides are TGTGCCAGCAGCTCCCAGGGACAGGATGGCCACGAGCAGTACTTC. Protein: CASSSQGQDGHEQYF.

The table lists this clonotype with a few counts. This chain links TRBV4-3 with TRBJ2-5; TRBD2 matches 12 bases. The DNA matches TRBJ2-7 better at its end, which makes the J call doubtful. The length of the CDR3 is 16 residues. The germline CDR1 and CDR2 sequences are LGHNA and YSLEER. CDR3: CASSQAETSGSYEQYF. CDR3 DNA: TGCGCCAGCAGCCAAGCAGAGACTAGCGGGAGTTACGAGCAGTACTTC.

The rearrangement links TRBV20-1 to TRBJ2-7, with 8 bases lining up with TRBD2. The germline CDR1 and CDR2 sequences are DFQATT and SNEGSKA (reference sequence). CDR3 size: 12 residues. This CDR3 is CSGRASTYEQYF. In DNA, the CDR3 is TGCAGCGGGAGGGCCTCGACCTACGAGCAGTACTTC.

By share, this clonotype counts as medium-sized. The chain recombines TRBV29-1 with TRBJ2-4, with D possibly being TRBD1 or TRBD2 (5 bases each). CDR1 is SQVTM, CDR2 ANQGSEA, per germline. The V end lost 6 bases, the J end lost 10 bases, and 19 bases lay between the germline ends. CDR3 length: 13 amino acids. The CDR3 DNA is TGCAGCGTGGGGACGGCATCCCTCCGGATTCAGTACTTC. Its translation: CSVGTASLRIQYF.

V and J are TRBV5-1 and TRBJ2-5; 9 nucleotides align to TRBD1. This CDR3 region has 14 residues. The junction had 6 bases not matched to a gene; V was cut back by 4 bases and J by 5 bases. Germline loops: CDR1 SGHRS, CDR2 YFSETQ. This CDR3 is CASSRGQGLETQYF. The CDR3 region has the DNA TGCGCCAGCAGCCGCGGACAGGGGCTTGAGACCCAGTACTTC.

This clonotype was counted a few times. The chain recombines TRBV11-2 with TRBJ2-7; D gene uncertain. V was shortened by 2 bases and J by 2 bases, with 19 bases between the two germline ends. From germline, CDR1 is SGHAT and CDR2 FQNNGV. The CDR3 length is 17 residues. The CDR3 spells CASSLSMSALIPYEQYF. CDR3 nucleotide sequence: TGTGCCAGCAGCTTAAGTATGAGTGCACTCATTCCCTACGAGCAGTACTTC.

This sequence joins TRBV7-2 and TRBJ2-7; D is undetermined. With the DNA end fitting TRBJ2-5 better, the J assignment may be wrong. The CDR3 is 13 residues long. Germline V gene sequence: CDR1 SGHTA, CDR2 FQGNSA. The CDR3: CASSLAHGETQYF. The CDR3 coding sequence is TGTGCCAGCAGCTTAGCGCATGGAGAGACCCAGTACTTC.